This T cell receptor beta chain was obtained from a study of human T cells and chemical hapten exposure. Study as a whole: The patients were mostly female; they had alopecia areata, totalis or universalis.

The time point denotes: patch test 2, 6 weeks after DPC sensitization. Indicated treatment: therapeutic diphenylcyclopropenone sensitization with weekly scalp DPC. This clonotype was counted between two and nine times. Using its own MiXCR run on the RACE reads, TCRdb lists one record per CDR3 protein. Among about 140,000 distinct CDR3 sequences listed, 12% were seen once. This TCR was sampled from a woman in her forties or fifties with alopecia areata. Some clones in this sample may be carry-over from other donors' samples. The sequencing here drew on whole blood, taken in connection with sensitization to the hapten diphenylcyclopropenone (DPC).

DNA of the CDR3: TGTGCCAGCAGCTTTAGGTGGACTAGCGGGGGCCTTAGCTCCTACAATGAGCAGTTCTTC. Translated, it gives CASSFRWTSGGLSSYNEQFF. V gene TRBV11-2 combines with J gene TRBJ2-1; 13 bases fit TRBD2. The germline gives CDR1 SGHAT, CDR2 FQNNGV. The CDR3 spans 20 residues. V shed 3 bases and J 0 bases; nucleotides not matched to a gene: 11.